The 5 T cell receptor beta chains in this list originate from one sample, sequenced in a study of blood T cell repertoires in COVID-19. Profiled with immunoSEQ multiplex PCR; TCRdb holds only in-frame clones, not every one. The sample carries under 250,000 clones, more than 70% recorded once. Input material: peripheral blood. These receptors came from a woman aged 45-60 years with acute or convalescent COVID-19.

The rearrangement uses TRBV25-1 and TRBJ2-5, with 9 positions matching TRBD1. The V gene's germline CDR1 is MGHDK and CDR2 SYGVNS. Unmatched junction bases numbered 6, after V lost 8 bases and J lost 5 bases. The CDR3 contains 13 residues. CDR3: CASGTGRKETQYF. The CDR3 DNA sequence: TGTGCCAGCGGGACAGGGAGGAAGGAGACCCAGTACTTC.

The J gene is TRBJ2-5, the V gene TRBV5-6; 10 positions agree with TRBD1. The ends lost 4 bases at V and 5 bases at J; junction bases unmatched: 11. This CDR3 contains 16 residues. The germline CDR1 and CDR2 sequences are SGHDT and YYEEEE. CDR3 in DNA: TGTGCCAGCAGCCCGAGGTGGGACAGGGGTGAGGAGACCCAGTACTTC. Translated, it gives CASSPRWDRGEETQYF.

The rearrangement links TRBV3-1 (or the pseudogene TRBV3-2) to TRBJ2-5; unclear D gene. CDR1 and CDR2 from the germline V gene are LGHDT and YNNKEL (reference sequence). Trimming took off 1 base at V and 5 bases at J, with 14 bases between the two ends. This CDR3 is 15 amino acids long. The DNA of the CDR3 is TGTGCCAGCAGCCAAGGAATGGCCACCCGTGAGACCCAGTACTTC. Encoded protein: CASSQGMATRETQYF.

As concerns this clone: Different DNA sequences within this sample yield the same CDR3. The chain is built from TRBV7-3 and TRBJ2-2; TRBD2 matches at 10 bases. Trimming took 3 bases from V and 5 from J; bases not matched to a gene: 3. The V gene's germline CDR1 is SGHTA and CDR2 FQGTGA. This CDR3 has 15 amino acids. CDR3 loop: CASSLASGRTGELFF. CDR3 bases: TGTGCCAGCAGCTTGGCTAGCGGGAGAACCGGGGAGCTGTTTTTT.

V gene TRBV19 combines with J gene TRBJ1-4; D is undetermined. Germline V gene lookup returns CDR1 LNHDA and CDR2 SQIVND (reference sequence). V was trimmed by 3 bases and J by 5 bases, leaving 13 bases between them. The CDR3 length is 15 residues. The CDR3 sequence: CASSIEKEVNEKLFF. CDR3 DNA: TGTGCCAGTAGTATCGAGAAGGAGGTGAATGAAAAACTGTTTTTT.